This TCR beta chain is from a study of cytomegalovirus exposure and HLA in healthy donors. Overall study: Samples from HLA-typed donors yielded about 85 million unique TCRs in an early data release.

This clone was seen only a few times. The antigen is undetermined. The PCR had 60 Vbeta and 13 Jbeta primers. Only in-frame clones appear in the TCRdb table, and some are missing; sequencing was by immunoSEQ multiplex PCR. The table records approximately 190,000 clones, 82% of them present only once. Germline lookup yields CDR1 KGHSH and CDR2 LQKENI. This CDR3 is 15 amino acids long. With 3 bases clipped from V and 1 base from J, the junction kept 4 bases outside the gene matches. Whole-study findings and limits: A later analysis, which compared TCR beta chains of equal frequency, found the HLA-associated ones more clonally expanded. The dataset shows that most TCR sequences were rare, while some public TCRs occurred in many donors. DRB1 showed the most TCR associations and HLA-C the fewest in a later analysis, as rates varied by HLA locus.

The V gene is TRBV18, the J gene TRBJ2-5; 8 bases fit TRBD1. This receptor was obtained from a woman aged 18-29 years in good health and CMV-seronegative. The specimen was PBMCs. The CDR3: CASSPSDRAQETQYF. The CDR3 nucleotides read TGTGCCAGCTCACCCTCGGACAGGGCCCAAGAGACCCAGTACTTC.